The 10 T cell receptor beta chains below were found in one sample sequenced in a study of shared clonotypes between healthy human individuals. The table came from immunoSEQ multiplex PCR; TCRdb's copy has only in-frame clones and leaves some out. The sample has about 960,000 clones; 70% to 85% are singletons. The sample consisted of memory CD4+ T cells sorted from blood. Documented subset: CD45RA-negative fraction. The receptors originated from a man aged 18-30 years in good health.

The rearrangement links TRBV7-9 to TRBJ2-3; 7 nucleotides align to TRBD2. The CDR3 has 14 residues. Trimming at V came to 7 bases and at J to 2 bases, leaving 6 bases not matched to a gene. Per germline, CDR1 SEHNR and CDR2 FQNEAQ (reference sequence). The chain's CDR3 is CASTPRDYTDTQYF. The CDR3 DNA reads TGTGCCAGCACCCCTAGGGACTACACAGATACGCAGTATTTT.

The rearrangement links TRBV11-3 to TRBJ2-7; perhaps TRBD2 as D (6 bases). Germline CDR1 SGHNT, CDR2 YENEEA. The V end lost 4 bases, the J end lost 0 bases, and 10 bases lay between the germline ends. This CDR3 is built from 14 residues. CDR3 sequence (DNA): TGTGCCAGCAGCTCGACTAGAAGCTCCTACGAGCAGTACTTC. This translates into CASSSTRSSYEQYF.

The chain carries TRBV7-9 and TRBJ2-3; D not certain. The germline CDR1 and CDR2 sequences are SEHNR and FQNEAQ (reference sequence). V was trimmed by 5 bases and J by 4 bases, leaving 7 bases between them. CDR3 length: 12 amino acids. The CDR3 sequence: CASSPRADTQYF. CDR3 bases: TGTGCCAGCAGCCCGCGTGCAGATACGCAGTATTTT.

The genes are TRBV6-1 and TRBJ2-3; 8 bases line up with TRBD2. The CDR3 spans 15 residues. Germline V gene lookup returns CDR1 MNHNS and CDR2 SASEGT. After removal of 4 bases from V and 4 bases from J, the junction contained 7 bases not matched to a gene. CDR3 nucleotides: TGTGCCAGCAGTGCAATCAGCGGGAGCGCAGATACGCAGTATTTT. Amino acid sequence: CASSAISGSADTQYF.

In its sample, this clone was seen a few times. J is TRBJ2-1 and V is TRBV6-1, with D unresolved. CDR1 is MNHNS, CDR2 SASEGT, per germline. Trimming pared 7 bases from V and 0 bases from J, leaving 10 bases between. There are 14 residues in the CDR3. CDR3 nucleotide sequence: TGTGCCAGCATAGGATCCCGCTCCTACAATGAGCAGTTCTTC. Its protein is CASIGSRSYNEQFF.

The chain has TRBV7-8 and TRBJ1-2, with D possibly matching TRBD1 (5 bases). Trimming removed 1 base at V and 2 bases at J, with 17 bases between. CDR1 SGHVS and CDR2 FQNEAQ come from the germline V gene. This CDR3 contains 17 residues. CDR3 region: CASSLVLGLGANYGYTF. In DNA form, the CDR3 reads TGTGCCAGCAGCTTAGTTCTAGGCCTTGGGGCAAACTATGGCTACACCTTC.

The chain carries TRBV10-2 and TRBJ2-7; 8 nucleotides align to TRBD1. Trimming at V came to 6 bases and at J to 2 bases, leaving 3 bases not matched to a gene. The germline V gene has CDR1 WSHSY and CDR2 SAAADI. CDR3 length: 13 amino acids. CDR3: CASSLQGAYEQYF. Here the CDR3 DNA reads TGCGCCAGCAGCTTACAGGGGGCCTACGAGCAGTACTTC.

The chain combines TRBV4-1 with TRBJ2-3; 8 bases align to TRBD2. The CDR3 is made up of 16 amino acids. The germline gives CDR1 MGHRA, CDR2 YSYEKL. V was pared by 1 base and J by 4 bases, with 7 bases of the junction left unmatched. CDR3 coding DNA: TGCGCCAGCAGCCAAGCTGTAGCGGGGATGGCAGATACGCAGTATTTT. This gives the protein CASSQAVAGMADTQYF.

V is TRBV6-6 and J is TRBJ2-7; D unresolved. V was shortened by 0 bases and J by 0 bases, with 9 bases between the two germline ends. CDR1 is MNHNY and CDR2 is SVGAGI in the germline V gene (reference sequence). This CDR3 has 15 residues. CDR3 nucleotide sequence: TGTGCCAGCAGTTACTCGACGGCATACTCCTACGAGCAGTACTTC. Its protein is CASSYSTAYSYEQYF.

The rearrangement uses TRBV4-1 and TRBJ2-3; D perhaps matches TRBD1 (5 bases). This CDR3 contains 17 residues. CDR1 and CDR2 from the germline V gene are MGHRA and YSYEKL. Trimming took 4 bases from V and 0 from J, leaving 17 bases between them. CDR3 amino acids: CASSRSRQMPSTDTQYF. The DNA of the CDR3 is TGCGCCAGCAGCCGTTCCCGACAGATGCCTAGCACAGATACGCAGTATTTT.